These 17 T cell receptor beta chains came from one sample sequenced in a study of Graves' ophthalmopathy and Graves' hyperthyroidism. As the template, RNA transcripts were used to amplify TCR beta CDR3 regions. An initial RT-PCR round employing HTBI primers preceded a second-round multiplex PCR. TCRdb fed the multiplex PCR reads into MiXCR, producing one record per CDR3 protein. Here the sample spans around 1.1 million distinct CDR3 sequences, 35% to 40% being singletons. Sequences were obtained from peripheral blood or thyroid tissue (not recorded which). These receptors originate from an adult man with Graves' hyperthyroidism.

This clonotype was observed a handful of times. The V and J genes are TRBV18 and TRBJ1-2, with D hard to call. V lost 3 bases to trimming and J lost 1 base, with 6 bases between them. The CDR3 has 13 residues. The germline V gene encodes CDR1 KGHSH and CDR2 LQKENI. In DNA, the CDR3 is TGTGCCAGCTCACCCAAGGATAACTATGGCTACACCTTC. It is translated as CASSPKDNYGYTF.

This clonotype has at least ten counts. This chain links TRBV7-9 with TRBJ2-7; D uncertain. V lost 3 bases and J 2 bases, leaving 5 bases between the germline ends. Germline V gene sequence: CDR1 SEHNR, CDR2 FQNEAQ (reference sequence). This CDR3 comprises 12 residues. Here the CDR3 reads CASSFTPYEQYF. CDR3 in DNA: TGTGCCAGCAGCTTTACCCCCTACGAGCAGTACTTC.

This chain's CDR3 is CASSQPGHLGGSQNTEAFF. CDR3 nucleotides: TGTGCCAGCAGCCAGCCTGGCCATCTGGGGGGCTCACAGAACACTGAAGCTTTCTTT. The rearrangement links TRBV25-1 to TRBJ1-1; tentatively, D is TRBD1 (6 bases). Trimming took 6 bases from V and 1 from J, leaving 27 bases between them. The CDR3 runs 19 residues. Germline V gene data show CDR1 as MGHDK and CDR2 as SYGVNS.

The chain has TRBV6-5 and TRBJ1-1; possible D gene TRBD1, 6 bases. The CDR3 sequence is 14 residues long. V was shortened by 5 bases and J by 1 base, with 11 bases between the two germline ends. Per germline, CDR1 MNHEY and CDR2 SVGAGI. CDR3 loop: CASSRQDTNTEAFF. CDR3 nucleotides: TGTGCCAGCAGTAGACAGGATACGAACACTGAAGCTTTCTTT.

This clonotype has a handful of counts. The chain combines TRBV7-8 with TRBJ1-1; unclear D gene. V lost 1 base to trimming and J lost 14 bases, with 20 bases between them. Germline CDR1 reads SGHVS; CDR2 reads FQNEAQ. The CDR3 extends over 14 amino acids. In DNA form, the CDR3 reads TGTGCCAGCAGCTTAGACCTACGGATCAATGAGCAGTTCTTT. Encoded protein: CASSLDLRINEQFF. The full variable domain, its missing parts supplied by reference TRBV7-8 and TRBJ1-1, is GAGVSQSPRYKVAKRGQDVALRCDPISGHVSLFWYQQALGQGPEFLTYFQNEAQLDKSGLPSDRFFAERPEGSVSTLKIQRTQQEDSAVYLCASSLDLRINEQFFGQGTRLTVV.

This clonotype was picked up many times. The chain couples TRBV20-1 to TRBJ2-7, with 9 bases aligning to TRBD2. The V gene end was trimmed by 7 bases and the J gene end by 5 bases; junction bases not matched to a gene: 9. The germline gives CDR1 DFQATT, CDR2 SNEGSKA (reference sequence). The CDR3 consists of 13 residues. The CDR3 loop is CSVRGSSGNEQYF. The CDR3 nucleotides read TGCAGTGTACGCGGTTCTAGCGGGAACGAGCAGTACTTC.

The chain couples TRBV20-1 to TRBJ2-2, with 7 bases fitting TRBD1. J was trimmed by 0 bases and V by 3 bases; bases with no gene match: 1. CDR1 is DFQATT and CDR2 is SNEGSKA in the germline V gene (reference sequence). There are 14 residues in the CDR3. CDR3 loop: CSASQGANTGELFF. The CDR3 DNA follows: TGCAGTGCTAGCCAGGGGGCGAACACCGGGGAGCTGTTTTTT.

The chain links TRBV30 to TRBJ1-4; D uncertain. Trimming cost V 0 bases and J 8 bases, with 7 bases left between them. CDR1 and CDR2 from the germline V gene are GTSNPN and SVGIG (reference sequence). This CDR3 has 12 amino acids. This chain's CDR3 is CAWSVLGEKLFF. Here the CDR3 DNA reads TGTGCCTGGAGTGTACTGGGAGAAAAACTGTTTTTT.

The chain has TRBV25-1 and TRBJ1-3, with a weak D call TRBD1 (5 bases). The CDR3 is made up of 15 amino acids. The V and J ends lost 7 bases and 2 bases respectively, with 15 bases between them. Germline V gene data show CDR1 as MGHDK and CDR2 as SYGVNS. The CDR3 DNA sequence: TGTGCCAGCATTCCAGGGTACGGGGCTGGAAACACCATATATTTT. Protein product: CASIPGYGAGNTIYF.

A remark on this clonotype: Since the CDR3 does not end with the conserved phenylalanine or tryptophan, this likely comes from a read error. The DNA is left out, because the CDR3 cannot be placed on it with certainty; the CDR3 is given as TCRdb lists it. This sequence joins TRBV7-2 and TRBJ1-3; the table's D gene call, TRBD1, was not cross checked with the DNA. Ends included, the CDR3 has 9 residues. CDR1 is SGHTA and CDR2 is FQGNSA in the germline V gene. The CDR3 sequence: CASKQGRNT.

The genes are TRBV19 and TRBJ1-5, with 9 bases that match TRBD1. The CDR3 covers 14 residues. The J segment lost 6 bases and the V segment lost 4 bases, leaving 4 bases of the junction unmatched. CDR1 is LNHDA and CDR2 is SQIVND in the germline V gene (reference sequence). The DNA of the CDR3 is TGTGCCAGTAGTACCGACAGGGGGTTTCAGCCCCAGCATTTT. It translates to CASSTDRGFQPQHF. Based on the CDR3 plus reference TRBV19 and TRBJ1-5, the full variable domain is DGGITQSPKYLFRKEGQNVTLSCEQNLNHDAMYWYRQDPGQGLRLIYYSQIVNDFQKGDIAEGYSVSREKKESFPLTVTSAQKNPTAFYLCASSTDRGFQPQHFGDGTRLSIL.

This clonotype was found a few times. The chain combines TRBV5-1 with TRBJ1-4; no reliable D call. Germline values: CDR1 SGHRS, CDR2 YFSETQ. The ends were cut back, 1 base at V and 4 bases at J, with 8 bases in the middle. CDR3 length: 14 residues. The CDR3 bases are TGCGCCAGCAGCTTGACAGAACTTAATGAAAAACTGTTTTTT. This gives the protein CASSLTELNEKLFF.

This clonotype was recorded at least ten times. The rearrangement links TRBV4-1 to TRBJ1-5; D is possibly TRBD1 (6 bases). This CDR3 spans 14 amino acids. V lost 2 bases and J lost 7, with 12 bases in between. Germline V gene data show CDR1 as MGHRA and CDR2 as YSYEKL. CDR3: CASSQRQVVQPQHF. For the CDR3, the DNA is TGCGCCAGCAGCCAAAGACAGGTAGTCCAGCCCCAGCATTTT.

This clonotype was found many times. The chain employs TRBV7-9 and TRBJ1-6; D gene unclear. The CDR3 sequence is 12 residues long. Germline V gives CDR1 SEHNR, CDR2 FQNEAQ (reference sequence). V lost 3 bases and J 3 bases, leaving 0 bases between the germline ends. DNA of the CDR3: TGTGCCAGCAGCTTCTATAATTCACCCCTCCACTTT. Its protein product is CASSFYNSPLHF.

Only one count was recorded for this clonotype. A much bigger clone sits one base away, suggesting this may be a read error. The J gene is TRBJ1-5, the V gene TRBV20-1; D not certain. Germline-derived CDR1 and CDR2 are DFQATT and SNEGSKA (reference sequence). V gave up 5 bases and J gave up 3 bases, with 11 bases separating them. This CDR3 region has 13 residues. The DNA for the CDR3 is TGCAGTGCTGGCCGCAGTGTCAATCAGCCCCAGCATTTT. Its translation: CSAGRSVNQPQHF.

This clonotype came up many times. CDR3 region: CSVVGGSEGYEQYF. In nucleotides, the CDR3 is TGCAGCGTTGTCGGCGGGTCCGAGGGATACGAGCAGTACTTC. The V and J genes are TRBV29-1 and TRBJ2-7; the D gene is possibly TRBD2 (5 bases). Deletions cut 4 bases from V and 4 bases from J, with 17 bases between. Germline CDR1 is SQVTM and CDR2 is ANQGSEA. This CDR3 has 14 residues.

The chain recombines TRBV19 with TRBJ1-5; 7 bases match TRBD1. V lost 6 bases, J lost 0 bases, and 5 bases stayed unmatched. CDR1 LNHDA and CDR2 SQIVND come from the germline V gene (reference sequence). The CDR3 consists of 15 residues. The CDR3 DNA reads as TGTGCCAGTAGGACGACAGGGCCTAGCAATCAGCCCCAGCATTTT. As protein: CASRTTGPSNQPQHF.